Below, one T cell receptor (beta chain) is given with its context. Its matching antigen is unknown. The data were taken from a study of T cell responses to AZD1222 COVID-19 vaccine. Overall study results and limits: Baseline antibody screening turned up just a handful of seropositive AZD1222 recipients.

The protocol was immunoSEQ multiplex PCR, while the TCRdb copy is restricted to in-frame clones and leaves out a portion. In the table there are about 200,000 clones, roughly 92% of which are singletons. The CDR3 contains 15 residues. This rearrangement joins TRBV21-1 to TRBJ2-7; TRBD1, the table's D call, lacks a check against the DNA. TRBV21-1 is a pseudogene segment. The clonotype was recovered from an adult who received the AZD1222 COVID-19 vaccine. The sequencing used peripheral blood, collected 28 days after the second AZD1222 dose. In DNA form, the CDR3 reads TGTGCCAGCAGCTTAAAAAAGGGAGACAGGGACGAGCAGTACTTC. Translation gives CASSLKKGDRDEQYF.